This T cell receptor beta chain was documented in a study of control samples from healthy donors and cancer patients. Germline-derived CDR1 and CDR2 are SGDLS and YYNGEE. Trimming cost V 3 bases and J 4 bases, with 16 bases left between them. This CDR3 spans 15 amino acids. Clones were read by immunoSEQ multiplex PCR, and TCRdb kept only the in-frame ones, dropping some. The sample yields over 15,000 clones, 85% to 90% seen once. This chain joins TRBV9 and TRBJ1-1, with D possibly being TRBD1 (5 bases). Material for sequencing was PBMCs. The receptor comes from a man aged 55 to 70 with head and neck cancer. CDR3 coding DNA: TGTGCCAGCAGCGCCTCCGGGACGGTGAGCACTGAAGCTTTCTTT. Amino acid sequence: CASSASGTVSTEAFF.